A single sample is the source of the 15 T cell receptor beta chains below, sequenced in a study of blood T cells in healthy people across ages. For the second PCR, which ran for 7 to 11 cycles, a sample-barcoded 5' primer and a J-beta primer mix were used. TCRdb fed the 5' RACE reads into MiXCR, producing one record per CDR3 protein. The data hold over 600,000 distinct CDR3 sequences, with roughly three fifths observed a single time. Sequenced: blood. The source is a man aged 35 to 55 in good health.

The count of this clonotype is one. The rearrangement joins TRBV20-1 to TRBJ2-4, with 7 bases fitting TRBD1. The end of the DNA is better explained by TRBJ2-7, so the J call may be wrong. The CDR3 has 14 residues. Germline assignment: CDR1 DFQATT and CDR2 SNEGSKA (reference sequence). The CDR3 spells CSASKDRAPYEQYF. DNA for the CDR3: TGCAGTGCTAGCAAAGACAGGGCCCCCTACGAGCAGTACTTC.

This clonotype was found a few times. The V and J genes are TRBV7-9 and TRBJ2-7; perhaps TRBD2 as D (6 bases). CDR1 is SEHNR and CDR2 is FQNEAQ in the germline V gene (reference sequence). The length of the CDR3 is 15 residues. The V and J ends lost 3 bases and 2 bases respectively, with 14 bases between them. This chain's CDR3 is CASSFFSGETYEQYF. The CDR3 DNA is TGTGCCAGCAGCTTCTTTAGCGGCGAGACCTACGAGCAGTACTTC.

The chain combines TRBV3-1 with TRBJ2-7; D is undetermined. Germline lookup yields CDR1 LGHDT and CDR2 YNNKEL (reference sequence). V dropped 4 bases and J dropped 5 bases, with 15 bases sitting between them. The CDR3 has 14 residues. Here the CDR3 reads CASSPLWASNEQYF. The CDR3 DNA sequence: TGTGCCAGCAGCCCTCTGTGGGCGAGCAACGAGCAGTACTTC.

The gene calls are TRBV7-6 and TRBJ2-4; TRBD2 agrees at 8 bases. Matching the DNA end better, TRBJ2-7 makes the J call doubtful. This CDR3 has 15 residues. CDR1 SGHVS and CDR2 FNYEAQ come from the germline V gene. The CDR3 DNA reads as TGTGCCAGCAGCCCCAGGAGCGGGAGTTTCTACGAGCAGTACTTC. Residues: CASSPRSGSFYEQYF.

The chain links TRBV11-2 to TRBJ1-2; D ambiguous. CDR3 length equals 13 residues. V lost 5 bases and J 4 bases, leaving 11 bases between the germline ends. The germline CDR1 and CDR2 sequences are SGHAT and FQNNGV. The CDR3 nucleotides are TGTGCCAGCAGCCCAGACACCCGCTATGGCTACACCTTC. Protein sequence: CASSPDTRYGYTF.

This sequence joins TRBV20-1 and TRBJ1-2; TRBD1 is a possible D gene (5 bases). The CDR3 runs to 12 residues. From germline, CDR1 is DFQATT and CDR2 SNEGSKA (reference sequence). Trimming took 6 bases from V and 0 from J, leaving 8 bases between them. DNA for the CDR3: TGCAGTGCCAAGGGACCTAACTATGGCTACACCTTC. Translating gives CSAKGPNYGYTF.

This clonotype was seen a handful of times. The rearrangement links TRBV27 to TRBJ2-5, with TRBD2 as a possible D gene (6 bases). Per the germline V gene, CDR1 is MNHEY and CDR2 is SMNVEV (reference sequence). Trimming stripped 3 bases from V and 4 bases from J, with 15 bases between. CDR3 length: 15 amino acids. CDR3 residues: CASSFRGSSGETQYF. CDR3 nucleotides: TGTGCCAGCAGTTTTCGGGGGAGCAGCGGAGAGACCCAGTACTTC.

This chain uses TRBV9 with TRBJ1-1; the D gene is possibly TRBD1 (6 bases). Trimming took 0 bases from V and 0 from J, leaving 12 bases between them. This CDR3 comprises 16 residues. Germline V gene data show CDR1 as SGDLS and CDR2 as YYNGEE. CDR3 nucleotide sequence: TGTGCCAGCAGCGTAGGAGAACAGGGCATGAACACTGAAGCTTTCTTT. Amino acid sequence: CASSVGEQGMNTEAFF.

In this sample, this clonotype turned up a few times. The CDR3 loop is CSASWGTDTQYF. CDR3 in DNA: TGCAGTGCTTCATGGGGGACAGATACGCAGTATTTT. The V gene is TRBV20-1, the J gene TRBJ2-3; tentatively, D is TRBD1 or TRBD2 (5 bases each). Germline CDR1 reads DFQATT; CDR2 reads SNEGSKA (reference sequence). The V gene lost 5 bases and the J gene lost 3 bases, with 9 bases spanning the gap. The CDR3 loop spans 12 amino acids.

The rearrangement uses TRBV4-2 and TRBJ2-3; no reliable D call. The length of the CDR3 is 18 residues. The ends were cut back, 0 bases at V and 0 bases at J, with 16 bases in the middle. Germline CDR1 reads LGHNA; CDR2 reads YNFKEQ. CDR3 sequence reads: CASSQDGLEGSSTDTQYF. In DNA, the CDR3 is TGTGCCAGCAGCCAAGATGGTTTAGAAGGGTCTAGCACAGATACGCAGTATTTT.

The rearrangement joins TRBV13 to TRBJ1-2; no firm D call. V was cut by 0 bases and J by 4 bases, with 6 bases left in between. Germline V gene lookup returns CDR1 PRHDT and CDR2 FYEKMQ (reference sequence). CDR3 length equals 13 residues. For the CDR3, the DNA is TGTGCCAGCAGCTTAGGGGCAGTCTATGGCTACACCTTC. This gives the protein CASSLGAVYGYTF.

This clonotype has just one count. This chain links TRBV7-3 with TRBJ2-1; perhaps TRBD2 as D (5 bases). This CDR3 comprises 13 residues. CDR1 SGHTA and CDR2 FQGTGA come from the germline V gene. The ends were cut back, 6 bases at V and 3 bases at J, with 9 bases in the middle. In DNA form, the CDR3 reads TGTGCCAGCAGTCCCACTAGCTACAATGAGCAGTTCTTC. It codes for CASSPTSYNEQFF.

V gene TRBV6-5 combines with J gene TRBJ2-7; D gene unclear. Germline lookup yields CDR1 MNHEY and CDR2 SVGAGI. The CDR3 spans 15 residues. V was clipped by 0 bases and J by 2 bases, with 11 bases between them. The CDR3 here is CASSYSGSRTYEQYF. CDR3 nucleotide sequence: TGTGCCAGCAGTTACTCGGGTAGCAGGACCTACGAGCAGTACTTC.

This clonotype showed up just a few times. At one end, the junction sequence differs from germline, possibly due to a read error. This sequence joins TRBV4-1 and TRBJ2-1, with 7 bases identical to TRBD1. The CDR3 has 13 residues. Germline CDR1 and CDR2: MGHRA and YSYEKL. CDR3 in amino acids: CASSLEGGYEQFF. CDR3 in DNA: TGTGCCAGCAGCCTGGAAGGGGGCTATGAGCAGTTCTTC.

The genes are TRBV4-1 and TRBJ1-1, with 9 bases lining up with TRBD1. CDR1 is MGHRA and CDR2 is YSYEKL in the germline V gene. With 4 bases clipped from V and 1 base from J, the junction kept 10 bases outside the gene matches. The length of the CDR3 is 17 residues. The chain's CDR3 is CASSPSTGGYENTEAFF. CDR3 nucleotide sequence: TGCGCCAGCAGCCCCTCGACAGGGGGATATGAGAACACTGAAGCTTTCTTT.